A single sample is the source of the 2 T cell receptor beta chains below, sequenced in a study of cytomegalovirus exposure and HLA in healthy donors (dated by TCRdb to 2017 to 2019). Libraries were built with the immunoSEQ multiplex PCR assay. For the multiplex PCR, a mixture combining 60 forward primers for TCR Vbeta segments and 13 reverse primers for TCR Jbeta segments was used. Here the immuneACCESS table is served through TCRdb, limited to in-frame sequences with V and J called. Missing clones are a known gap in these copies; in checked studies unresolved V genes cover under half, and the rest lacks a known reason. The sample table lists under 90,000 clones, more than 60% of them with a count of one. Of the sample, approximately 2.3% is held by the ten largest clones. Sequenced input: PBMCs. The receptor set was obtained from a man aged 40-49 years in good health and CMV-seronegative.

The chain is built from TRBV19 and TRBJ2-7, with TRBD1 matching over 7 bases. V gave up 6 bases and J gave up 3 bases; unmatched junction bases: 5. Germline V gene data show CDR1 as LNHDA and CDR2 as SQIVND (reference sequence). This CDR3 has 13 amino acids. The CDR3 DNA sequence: TGTGCCAGTAGGGACAGGAAAAACTACGAGCAGTACTTC. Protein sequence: CASRDRKNYEQYF.

The CDR3 region is CASSAGTAPGSPLHF. The CDR3 coding sequence is TGTGCCAGCAGTGCAGGGACAGCACCGGGTTCACCCCTCCACTTT. This rearrangement joins TRBV6-1 to TRBJ1-6; 7 nucleotides align to TRBD1. Losses at the gene ends were 4 bases for V and 9 bases for J; bases not matched to a gene: 9. Germline-derived CDR1 and CDR2 are MNHNS and SASEGT. The CDR3 runs to 15 residues.